This record looks at one TCR beta chain sequence and its context. Its antigen is as yet unknown. The CDR3 has 17 residues. The V gene's germline CDR1 is SNHLY and CDR2 FYNNEI. Losses at the gene ends were 1 base for V and 3 bases for J; bases not matched to a gene: 9. The sample originates from a study of CD8 T cells in Susac syndrome. RNA in amounts of roughly 0.45 to 1 ug was reverse transcribed with random hexamers. The method of amplification for TCR beta CDR3 was immunoSEQ multiplex PCR, covering 54 Vbeta and 13 Jbeta. MiXCR, run by TCRdb on the immunoSEQ multiplex PCR reads, gives a single entry per CDR3 protein. The profile shows some 150,000 distinct CDR3 sequences, around 95% of them singletons. High-throughput TCR beta sequencing covered peripheral CD8+ and CD4+ T cells. Negative isolation was used for CD8+ and CD4+ T cells and FACS enrichment for TEMRA cells. Study results and caveats: The study's TCR sequencing and HLA analysis drew on a certain number of individuals. That number was acknowledged as relatively small.

The clonotype comes from a human donor with multiple sclerosis. The rearrangement links TRBV2 to TRBJ2-1; 7 nucleotides align to TRBD1. Sequencing was carried out using CD8+ T cells from PBMCs. CDR3 DNA: TGTGCCAGCAGTGAAGGAAGGACAGGAGACCTCTACAATGAGCAGTTCTTC. Protein sequence: CASSEGRTGDLYNEQFF.